This T cell receptor (beta chain) comes out of a study of blood T cells in healthy people across ages. Whole-study findings and limits: Donor CMV status, an unknown factor, possibly confounded changes in expanded clonotypes. Per million T cells, TCR beta diversity dropped roughly linearly as age increased. Estimated diversity, derived from one million T cells, was regarded as an underestimate.

The authors extracted at least 5 micrograms of total RNA per sample. The authors ran a second PCR of roughly 7 to 11 cycles using a sample-barcoded 5' primer and a J-beta primer mix. TCRdb reanalysed the 5' RACE reads using MiXCR and keeps one entry per CDR3 protein. The table includes 2 million or so distinct CDR3 sequences, around 50% detected once. This CDR3 spans 16 amino acids. Germline V CDR1 and CDR2: LNHNV, YYDKDF (reference sequence). V was cut by 9 bases and J by 1 base, with 20 bases left in between. Points on this clonotype: No antigen is known for it.

This chain links TRBV15 with TRBJ2-3, with TRBD2 as a possible D gene (6 bases). The sample taken for sequencing was blood. This sequence originates from a woman aged 40 to 49 in good health. The CDR3 protein is CATAGTYATGTDTQYF. CDR3 DNA: TGTGCCACAGCCGGGACTTATGCGACTGGCACAGATACGCAGTATTTT.